Listed here are 22 T cell receptor beta chains from one sample, sequenced in a study of glioma-infiltrating T cells. TCR alpha and beta CDR3 regions were amplified from RNA using iRepertoire nested multiplex PCR. Using its own MiXCR run on the multiplex PCR reads, TCRdb lists one record per CDR3 protein. The sample has 150,000 to 200,000 distinct CDR3 sequences, roughly a third seen once. Sequencing input: glioma tissue, nonneoplastic brain tissue, or PBMCs (not recorded which). The receptor set was obtained from a human donor with low-grade glioma or glioblastoma, undergoing nonglioma brain surgery, or in good health (not recorded which).

This clonotype was picked up many times. The rearrangement joins TRBV7-9 to TRBJ1-2; D gene uncertain. Germline CDR1 is SEHNR and CDR2 is FQNEAQ (reference sequence). The CDR3 loop spans 13 amino acids. V dropped 2 bases and J dropped 3 bases, with 7 bases sitting between them. The CDR3 is CASSLQIDYGYTF. In DNA form, the CDR3 reads TGTGCCAGCAGCTTACAGATCGACTATGGCTACACCTTC.

To note about this clonotype: Since no conserved phenylalanine or tryptophan closes the CDR3, a read error is the likely cause. The rearrangement links TRBV25-1 to TRBJ1-1; D is unresolved. CDR1 is MGHDK, CDR2 SYGVNS, per germline. The CDR3 spans 15 residues. CDR3 region: CASRGLLGRNAEAFV. CDR3 nucleotide sequence: TGTGCCAGCAGAGGCCTCCTCGGACGGAACGCTGAAGCTTTCGTT.

This clonotype appeared many times. The rearrangement uses TRBV28 and TRBJ2-7; maybe TRBD1 (6 bases). The V gene's germline CDR1 is MDHEN and CDR2 SYDVKM. V dropped 7 bases and J dropped 3 bases, with 10 bases sitting between them. This CDR3 contains 12 residues. CDR3 sequence reads: CASTTGNYEQYF. The CDR3 region has the DNA TGTGCCAGCACCACAGGGAACTACGAGCAGTACTTC.

This sequence joins TRBV29-1 and TRBJ1-1, with 10 bases fitting TRBD1. In germline, CDR1 is SQVTM, CDR2 ANQGSEA. V shed 5 bases, J shed 1 base, and the junction held 4 bases outside the gene matches. The CDR3 contains 14 residues. CDR3 protein: CSVTGTGANTEAFF. The CDR3 nucleotides are TGCAGCGTTACCGGGACAGGGGCGAACACTGAAGCTTTCTTT.

The rearrangement uses TRBV5-1 and TRBJ2-7; 9 bases are shared with TRBD1. With 2 bases clipped from V and 4 bases from J, the junction kept 4 bases outside the gene matches. CDR1 SGHRS and CDR2 YFSETQ come from the germline V gene. This CDR3 contains 14 residues. CDR3 in DNA: TGCGCCAGCAGCTTCGGGACAGGGCGGTACGAGCAGTACTTC. Amino acids: CASSFGTGRYEQYF.

To note about this clonotype: A read error may account for a junction end that differs from germline. The chain couples TRBV18 to TRBJ1-1; D perhaps matches TRBD1 (6 bases). This CDR3 is 20 amino acids long. Germline V gene lookup returns CDR1 KGHSH and CDR2 LQKENI. CDR3 DNA sequence: TGTGCCAGCTCCGCATCGGGACACCTATCCCTAGCATCGGTGAACACTAAAGCTTTCTTT. Its translation is CASSASGHLSLASVNTKAFF.

This clonotype was recorded many times. This chain connects TRBV7-2 to TRBJ1-1, with D unclear. This CDR3 has 16 residues. The V end was cut by 1 base, the J end by 0 bases, with 12 bases between. Germline V gives CDR1 SGHTA, CDR2 FQGNSA. In DNA form, the CDR3 reads TGTGCCAGCAGCTTAGGCGCCCCGGCCCTGAACACTGAAGCTTTCTTT. This codes for CASSLGAPALNTEAFF. The full variable domain, completed using reference TRBV7-2 and TRBJ1-1, is GAGVSQSPSNKVTEKGKDVELRCDPISGHTALYWYRQSLGQGLEFLIYFQGNSAPDKSGLPSDRFSAERTGGSVSTLTIQRTQQEDSAVYLCASSLGAPALNTEAFFGQGTRLTVV.

This clonotype showed up just a few times. The CDR3 DNA reads TGCAGCGTGAGGGGACAGGCCGTCTCCTACGAGCAGTACTTC. Protein product: CSVRGQAVSYEQYF. The V call is TRBV29-1, the J call TRBJ2-7; the match to TRBD1 covers 8 bases. The length of the CDR3 is 14 residues. J gave up 0 bases and V 6 bases, and 7 bases lay outside the gene matches. From germline, CDR1 is SQVTM and CDR2 ANQGSEA.

Ten or more counts support this clonotype. Here the CDR3 reads CASTPLAGEWSNEQFF. CDR3 sequence (DNA): TGTGCCAGCACCCCTTTAGCGGGAGAGTGGTCCAATGAGCAGTTCTTC. The chain combines TRBV27 with TRBJ2-1; 9 nucleotides agree with TRBD2. CDR3 length: 16 amino acids. Germline CDR1 and CDR2: MNHEY and SMNVEV (reference sequence). J gave up 6 bases and V 7 bases, and 13 bases lay outside the gene matches.

To note about this clonotype: It may be a read error: a sequence one base away is much more abundant. The chain uses TRBV7-2 and TRBJ2-7; D is uncertain. Germline CDR1 and CDR2: SGHTA and FQGNSA. The CDR3 totals 14 residues. The chain's CDR3 is CARSLNRRSYEQYF. The CDR3 nucleotides are TGTGCCAGAAGCTTGAACCGCCGCTCCTACGAGCAGTACTTC.

The chain joins TRBV27 to TRBJ2-1, with TRBD2 identical over 11 bases. In germline, CDR1 is MNHEY, CDR2 SMNVEV (reference sequence). The CDR3 loop spans 13 amino acids. Losses at the gene ends were 10 bases for V and 9 bases for J; bases not matched to a gene: 8. CDR3: CATGSGRAGEQFF. The CDR3 DNA reads as TGTGCCACCGGTAGCGGGAGGGCGGGTGAGCAGTTCTTC.

This clonotype has a count of ten or more. The chain carries TRBV6-2 or TRBV6-3 and TRBJ2-7; 14 nucleotides agree with TRBD2. V was clipped by 4 bases and J by 7 bases; unmatched bases: 9. Per germline, CDR1 MNHEY and CDR2 SVGEGT. The CDR3 consists of 16 residues. The CDR3: CASSSRLAGGPNEQYF. CDR3 coding DNA: TGTGCCAGCAGTTCAAGACTAGCGGGAGGGCCAAATGAGCAGTACTTC.

The V call is TRBV27, the J call TRBJ1-1; D remains ambiguous. CDR3 size: 18 residues. Germline CDR1 and CDR2: MNHEY and SMNVEV (reference sequence). The CDR3 bases are TGTTCCATCAGTTTAACTCCAGGAGGCTCCTGCATCGTCTCTGCCGCTTTCTTT. Translated, it gives CSISLTPGGSCIVSAAFF.

This clonotype was detected only a few times. The V gene is TRBV4-3, the J gene TRBJ2-1, with 9 bases aligning to TRBD2. V shed 1 base and J 7 bases; nucleotides not matched to a gene: 5. The CDR3 is made up of 15 amino acids. Germline V gene data show CDR1 as LGHNA and CDR2 as YSLEER. The CDR3 loop reads CASSQGALAGNEQFF. The DNA of the CDR3 is TGCGCCAGCAGCCAAGGGGCCCTAGCGGGAAATGAGCAGTTCTTC.

In its sample, this clonotype was seen many times. The V gene is TRBV10-3, the J gene TRBJ1-2; weak D call: TRBD1 (6 bases). V shed 6 bases and J shed 3 bases, with 14 bases lying between them. CDR3 length equals 14 residues. Germline V gene lookup returns CDR1 ENHRY and CDR2 SYGVKD. In nucleotides, the CDR3 is TGTGCCATCAGCCTAGGAGGGGGGGACTATGGCTACACCTTC. This encodes CAISLGGGDYGYTF.

The table lists this clonotype with a few counts. One end of the junction varies from germline; a read error may be responsible. CDR3 nucleotides: TGTGCTAGCAGCTTTGGGACTAGCGGGGAGAATGAGCAGTTCTTC. Its translation is CASSFGTSGENEQFF. The chain employs TRBV7-7 and TRBJ2-1; 13 bases fit TRBD2. The V gene's germline CDR1 is SSHAT and CDR2 FNYEAQ (reference sequence). The CDR3 length is 15 residues.

With respect to this clonotype: A read error may account for a junction end that differs from germline. This chain connects TRBV6-2 or TRBV6-3 to TRBJ2-7; the match to TRBD1 covers 9 bases. The CDR3 has 16 residues. Germline V gene lookup returns CDR1 MNHEY and CDR2 SVGEGT. In DNA form, the CDR3 reads TGTGCCAGCAGTTACCGCCCGGACAGGGGTGACGACGAGAAGTGCTTC. It translates to CASSYRPDRGDDEKCF.

This clonotype was seen only a few times. This chain links TRBV12-3 or TRBV12-4 with TRBJ2-7; D not certain. This CDR3 is built from 15 residues. V was shortened by 1 base and J by 7 bases, with 17 bases between the two germline ends. The CDR3 is CASSLDPAIHGEQYF. CDR3 sequence (DNA): TGTGCCAGCAGTTTAGATCCAGCCATTCACGGGGAGCAGTACTTC.

A word on this clonotype: A much more abundant neighbour one base away suggests this may be a read error. This chain connects TRBV7-6 to TRBJ1-3, with D uncertain. The CDR3 totals 16 residues. The germline CDR1 and CDR2 sequences are SGHVS and FNYEAQ. V shed 1 base and J shed 2 bases, with 12 bases lying between them. The CDR3 protein is CASSLGKGSAGNTIYF. In DNA form, the CDR3 reads TGTGCCAGCAGCTTAGGAAAGGGATCTGCTGGAAACACCATATATTTT.

In regard to this clonotype: A much bigger clone sits one base away, suggesting this may be a read error. The rearrangement uses TRBV29-1 and TRBJ2-1; D is ambiguous. The CDR3 covers 11 residues. From germline, CDR1 is SQVTM and CDR2 ANQGSEA. The CDR3 here is CSVETYNEKFF. For the CDR3, the DNA is TGCAGCGTTGAAACCTACAATGAGAAGTTCTTC.

This clonotype was observed many times. This sequence joins TRBV6-1 and TRBJ2-1; TRBD1 aligns across 8 bases. Trimming took 2 bases from V and 3 from J; bases not matched to a gene: 6. The CDR3 length is 16 residues. Germline CDR1 MNHNS, CDR2 SASEGT. CDR3 region: CASSEFGTGDYNEQFF. CDR3 DNA sequence: TGTGCCAGCAGTGAATTCGGGACAGGAGACTACAATGAGCAGTTCTTC.

This clonotype was detected many times. The CDR3 reads CASRQGIISNQPQHF. The CDR3 region has the DNA TGTGCCAGCAGACAGGGGATTATTAGCAATCAGCCCCAGCATTTT. The chain combines TRBV27 with TRBJ1-5; 7 bases map to TRBD1. Trimming took 6 bases from V and 0 from J; bases not matched to a gene: 5. The CDR3 is 15 amino acids. The V gene's germline CDR1 is MNHEY and CDR2 SMNVEV (reference sequence).